This passage covers 14 T cell receptor beta chains from one sample sequenced in a study of blood T cell repertoires in COVID-19. Generated by immunoSEQ multiplex PCR, the TCRdb table keeps only in-frame clones and is missing some. The data show roughly 200,000 clones, approximately 90% seen once. Sequencing was done on a sample of peripheral blood. The receptors stem from a man between 60 and 75 years old who had recovered from COVID-19.

The chain recombines TRBV11-2 with TRBJ2-7; maybe TRBD1 (6 bases). V was clipped by 7 bases and J by 6 bases, with 16 bases between them. The germline gives CDR1 SGHAT, CDR2 FQNNGV. The CDR3 is made up of 13 amino acids. This chain's CDR3 is CASTFRGFFEQYF. The CDR3 DNA is TGTGCCAGCACGTTCAGGGGCTTTTTCGAGCAGTACTTC.

The chain joins TRBV7-8 to TRBJ2-7, with D maybe TRBD1 (6 bases). V lost 3 bases to trimming and J lost 2 bases, with 11 bases between them. There are 14 residues in the CDR3. Germline V lookup: CDR1 SGHVS, CDR2 FQNEAQ. The CDR3 protein is CASSFGQKTYEQYF. The CDR3 DNA is TGTGCCAGCAGCTTCGGACAGAAAACCTACGAGCAGTACTTC. The whole variable domain, remainder taken from reference TRBV7-8 and TRBJ2-7, is GAGVSQSPRYKVAKRGQDVALRCDPISGHVSLFWYQQALGQGPEFLTYFQNEAQLDKSGLPSDRFFAERPEGSVSTLKIQRTQQEDSAVYLCASSFGQKTYEQYFGPGTRLTVT.

This clone was recorded once. The chain carries TRBV5-4 and TRBJ2-7; 8 nucleotides agree with TRBD2. The CDR3 has 15 amino acids. With V trimmed by 4 bases and J by 1 base, 7 bases remained unmatched. Germline V gene sequence: CDR1 SGHNT, CDR2 YYREEE (reference sequence). In DNA form, the CDR3 reads TGTGCCAGCAGCCCGGCGGGGGGTCGGTCCTACGAGCAGTACTTC. Residues: CASSPAGGRSYEQYF.

V usage is TRBV7-8 and J usage is TRBJ2-7, with 7 bases identical to TRBD1. The CDR3 is made up of 13 amino acids. The trim removed 4 bases at V and 3 bases at J, leaving 3 bases unmatched. In germline, CDR1 is SGHVS, CDR2 FQNEAQ. The CDR3 spells CASSSDRYYEQYF. The CDR3 region has the DNA TGTGCCAGCAGCTCGGACAGGTACTACGAGCAGTACTTC. Together with reference TRBV7-8 and TRBJ2-7, the CDR3 gives the full variable domain: GAGVSQSPRYKVAKRGQDVALRCDPISGHVSLFWYQQALGQGPEFLTYFQNEAQLDKSGLPSDRFFAERPEGSVSTLKIQRTQQEDSAVYLCASSSDRYYEQYFGPGTRLTVT.

The chain carries TRBV15 and TRBJ2-1; the D gene is possibly TRBD1 (5 bases). CDR3 size: 13 residues. V was trimmed by 9 bases and J by 4 bases, leaving 13 bases between them. Germline CDR1 is LNHNV and CDR2 is YYDKDF (reference sequence). This CDR3 reads CATKDSNYNEQFF. The CDR3 DNA reads as TGTGCCACAAAAGACAGTAATTACAATGAGCAGTTCTTC.

This clone showed up just a few times. The chain has TRBV9 and TRBJ1-3; 7 nucleotides match TRBD1. CDR3 length equals 14 residues. Germline loops: CDR1 SGDLS, CDR2 YYNGEE. With V trimmed by 3 bases and J by 4 bases, 4 bases remained unmatched. In DNA form, the CDR3 reads TGTGCCAGCAGCGCCCAACAGGGGGGAAACACCATATATTTT. Amino acids: CASSAQQGGNTIYF.

The CDR3 here is CASSMVRGLNQPQHF. In DNA form, the CDR3 reads TGTGCCAGTAGTATGGTCAGGGGATTGAATCAGCCCCAGCATTTT. The chain is built from TRBV19 and TRBJ1-5; D may be TRBD1 (6 bases). This CDR3 contains 15 residues. Between the trimmed V and J ends, which lost 3 bases and 4 bases, there was a span of 13 bases. CDR1 and CDR2 from the germline V gene are LNHDA and SQIVND (reference sequence). The entire variable domain, with the rest obtained from reference TRBV19 and TRBJ1-5, is as follows: DGGITQSPKYLFRKEGQNVTLSCEQNLNHDAMYWYRQDPGQGLRLIYYSQIVNDFQKGDIAEGYSVSREKKESFPLTVTSAQKNPTAFYLCASSMVRGLNQPQHFGDGTRLSIL.

This CDR3 is CASSPGTSGRTEQFF. Written as DNA, the CDR3 is TGTGCCAGCAGTCCTGGGACTAGCGGGAGAACTGAGCAGTTCTTC. This sequence joins TRBV6-5 and TRBJ2-1, with TRBD2 identical over 14 bases. V lost 5 bases to trimming and J lost 9 bases; unmatched junction nucleotides: 6. The CDR3 is made up of 15 amino acids. CDR1 and CDR2 from the germline V gene are MNHEY and SVGAGI.

The V call is TRBV19, the J call TRBJ2-1, with a weak D call TRBD1 (5 bases). CDR3 length: 14 residues. CDR1 is LNHDA, CDR2 SQIVND, per germline (reference sequence). Between the trimmed V and J ends, which lost 4 bases and 4 bases, there was a span of 11 bases. DNA for the CDR3: TGTGCCAGTAGTACGTGGACAAATTACAATGAGCAGTTCTTC. Its protein product is CASSTWTNYNEQFF. The full variable domain, completed using reference TRBV19 and TRBJ2-1, is DGGITQSPKYLFRKEGQNVTLSCEQNLNHDAMYWYRQDPGQGLRLIYYSQIVNDFQKGDIAEGYSVSREKKESFPLTVTSAQKNPTAFYLCASSTWTNYNEQFFGPGTRLTVL.

The rearrangement uses TRBV18 and TRBJ1-1; TRBD1 is a possible D gene (5 bases). This CDR3 has 14 residues. Germline values: CDR1 KGHSH, CDR2 LQKENI. The V end lost 4 bases, the J end lost 0 bases, and 9 bases lay between the germline ends. The CDR3 bases are TGTGCCAGCTCACTGGACAACATGAACACTGAAGCTTTCTTT. Its protein product is CASSLDNMNTEAFF.

This chain links TRBV5-1 with TRBJ1-2; 11 nucleotides align to TRBD1. Trimming took 4 bases from V and 1 from J; bases not matched to a gene: 3. The CDR3 runs 15 residues. Germline CDR1 reads SGHRS; CDR2 reads YFSETQ. The CDR3 loop is CASSPGTGGNYGYTF. DNA of the CDR3: TGCGCCAGCAGCCCAGGGACAGGGGGTAACTATGGCTACACCTTC.

The chain links TRBV5-4 to TRBJ1-1; D uncertain. CDR3 length equals 14 residues. Trimming left V 4 bases short and J 3 bases short, with 13 bases between. The germline CDR1 and CDR2 sequences are SGHNT and YYREEE (reference sequence). This CDR3 is CASSHSIPHTEAFF. As DNA, the CDR3 is TGTGCCAGCAGCCACTCAATACCCCACACTGAAGCTTTCTTT.

The gene calls are TRBV29-1 and TRBJ1-2; possible D gene TRBD1, 6 bases. This CDR3 is built from 11 residues. Deletions cut 6 bases from V and 8 bases from J, with 13 bases between. CDR1 SQVTM and CDR2 ANQGSEA come from the germline V gene. CDR3 nucleotide sequence: TGCAGCGTACAGGGAGGGGAAGGCTACACCTTC. Translation: CSVQGGEGYTF.

The CDR3 region is CASSELGLAGVSSYNEQFF. The CDR3 DNA reads as TGCGCCAGCAGTGAGCTGGGACTAGCGGGAGTTAGCTCCTACAATGAGCAGTTCTTC. The chain has TRBV10-1 and TRBJ2-1; 14 positions agree with TRBD2. The CDR3 has 19 amino acids. In germline, CDR1 is WNHNN, CDR2 SYGVQD (reference sequence). Trimming removed 2 bases from V and 0 bases from J; junction bases left unmatched: 6.